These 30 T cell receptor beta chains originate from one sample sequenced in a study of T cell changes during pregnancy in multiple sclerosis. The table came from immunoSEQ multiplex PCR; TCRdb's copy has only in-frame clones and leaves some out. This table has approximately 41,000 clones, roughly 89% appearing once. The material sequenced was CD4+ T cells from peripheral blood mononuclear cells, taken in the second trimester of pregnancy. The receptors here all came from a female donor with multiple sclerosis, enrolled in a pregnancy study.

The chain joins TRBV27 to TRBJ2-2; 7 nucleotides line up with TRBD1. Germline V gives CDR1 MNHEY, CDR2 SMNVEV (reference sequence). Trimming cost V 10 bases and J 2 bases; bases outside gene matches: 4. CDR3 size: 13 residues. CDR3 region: CANRDSNTGELFF. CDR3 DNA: TGTGCCAATAGGGACAGCAACACCGGGGAGCTGTTTTTT.

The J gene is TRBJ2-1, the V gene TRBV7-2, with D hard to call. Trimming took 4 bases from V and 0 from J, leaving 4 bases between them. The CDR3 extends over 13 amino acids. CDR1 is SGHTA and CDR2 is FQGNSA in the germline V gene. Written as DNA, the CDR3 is TGTGCCAGCAGCTCTAGCTCCTACAATGAGCAGTTCTTC. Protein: CASSSSSYNEQFF.

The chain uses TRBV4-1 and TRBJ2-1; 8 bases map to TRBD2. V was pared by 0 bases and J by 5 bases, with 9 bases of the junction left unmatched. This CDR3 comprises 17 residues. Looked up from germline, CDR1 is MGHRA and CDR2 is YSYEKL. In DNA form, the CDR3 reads TGCGCCAGCAGCCAAGACTCCGGGAGGGCCGTCCACAATGAGCAGTTCTTC. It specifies CASSQDSGRAVHNEQFF.

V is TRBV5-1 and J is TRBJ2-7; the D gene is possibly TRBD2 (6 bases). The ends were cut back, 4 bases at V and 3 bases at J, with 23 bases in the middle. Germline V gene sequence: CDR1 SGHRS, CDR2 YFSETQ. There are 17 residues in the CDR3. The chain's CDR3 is CASSPGVGGWLSYEQYF. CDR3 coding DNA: TGCGCCAGCAGCCCTGGCGTTGGGGGGTGGTTAAGCTACGAGCAGTACTTC.

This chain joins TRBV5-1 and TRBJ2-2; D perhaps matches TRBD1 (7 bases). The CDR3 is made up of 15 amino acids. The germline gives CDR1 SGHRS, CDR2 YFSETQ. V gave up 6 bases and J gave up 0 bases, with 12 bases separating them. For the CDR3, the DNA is TGCGCCAGCAAGGCGGGGACAGCGAACACCGGGGAGCTGTTTTTT. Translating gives CASKAGTANTGELFF.

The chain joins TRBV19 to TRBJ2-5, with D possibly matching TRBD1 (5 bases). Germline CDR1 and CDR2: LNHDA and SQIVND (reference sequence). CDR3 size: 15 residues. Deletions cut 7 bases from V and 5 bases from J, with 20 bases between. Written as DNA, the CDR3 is TGTGCCAGTATTAAGGGGCCCTCTGGGATGGAGACCCAGTACTTC. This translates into CASIKGPSGMETQYF. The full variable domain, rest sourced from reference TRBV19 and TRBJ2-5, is DGGITQSPKYLFRKEGQNVTLSCEQNLNHDAMYWYRQDPGQGLRLIYYSQIVNDFQKGDIAEGYSVSREKKESFPLTVTSAQKNPTAFYLCASIKGPSGMETQYFGPGTRLLVL.

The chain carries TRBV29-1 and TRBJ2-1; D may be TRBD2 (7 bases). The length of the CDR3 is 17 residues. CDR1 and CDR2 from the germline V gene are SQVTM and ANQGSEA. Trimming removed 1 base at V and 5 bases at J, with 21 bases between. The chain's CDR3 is CSVEGGGGDFPDNEQFF. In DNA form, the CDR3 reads TGCAGCGTTGAAGGGGGAGGGGGGGACTTTCCCGACAATGAGCAGTTCTTC.

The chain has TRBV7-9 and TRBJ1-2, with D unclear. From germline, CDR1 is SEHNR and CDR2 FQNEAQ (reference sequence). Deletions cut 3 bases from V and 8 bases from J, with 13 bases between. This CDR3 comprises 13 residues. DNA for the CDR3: TGTGCCAGCAGCTTGGCCGACGTGGAGGGCTACACCTTC. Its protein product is CASSLADVEGYTF.

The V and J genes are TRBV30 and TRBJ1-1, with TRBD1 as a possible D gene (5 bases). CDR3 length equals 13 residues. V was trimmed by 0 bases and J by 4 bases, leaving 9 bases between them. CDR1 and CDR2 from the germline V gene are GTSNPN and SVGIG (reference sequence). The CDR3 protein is CAWSVSGITEAFF. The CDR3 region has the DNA TGTGCCTGGAGTGTTTCAGGGATCACTGAAGCTTTCTTT.

The CDR3 here is CASSQDRARGTIYF. As DNA, the CDR3 is TGTGCCAGCAGCCAGGACAGGGCGCGGGGCACCATATATTTT. The genes are TRBV5-4 and TRBJ1-3; 8 positions match TRBD1. From germline, CDR1 is SGHNT and CDR2 YYREEE (reference sequence). This CDR3 has 14 residues. Trimming cost V 4 bases and J 9 bases; bases outside gene matches: 9. Full variable domain (missing parts from reference TRBV5-4 and TRBJ1-3): ETGVTQSPTHLIKTRGQQVTLRCSSQSGHNTVSWYQQALGQGPQFIFQYYREEENGRGNFPPRFSGLQFPNYSSELNVNALELDDSALYLCASSQDRARGTIYFGEGSWLTVV.

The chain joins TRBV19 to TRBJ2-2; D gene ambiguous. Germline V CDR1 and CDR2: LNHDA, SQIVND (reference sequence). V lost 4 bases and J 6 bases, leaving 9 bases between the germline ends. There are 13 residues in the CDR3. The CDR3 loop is CASSNLASGELFF. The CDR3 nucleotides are TGTGCCAGTAGTAATCTGGCCTCCGGGGAGCTGTTTTTT.

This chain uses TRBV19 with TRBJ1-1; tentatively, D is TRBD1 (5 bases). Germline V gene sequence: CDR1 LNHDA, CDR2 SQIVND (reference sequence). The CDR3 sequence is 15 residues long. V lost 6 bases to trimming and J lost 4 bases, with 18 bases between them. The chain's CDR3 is CASSHAGSVSTEAFF. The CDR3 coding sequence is TGTGCCAGTAGCCATGCAGGGTCGGTCAGCACTGAAGCTTTCTTT.

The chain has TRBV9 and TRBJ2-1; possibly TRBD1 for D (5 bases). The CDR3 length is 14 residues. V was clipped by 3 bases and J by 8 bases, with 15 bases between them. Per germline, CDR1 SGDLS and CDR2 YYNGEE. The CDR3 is CASSALGWGDEQFF. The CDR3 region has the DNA TGTGCCAGCAGCGCCCTCGGGTGGGGCGATGAGCAGTTCTTC.

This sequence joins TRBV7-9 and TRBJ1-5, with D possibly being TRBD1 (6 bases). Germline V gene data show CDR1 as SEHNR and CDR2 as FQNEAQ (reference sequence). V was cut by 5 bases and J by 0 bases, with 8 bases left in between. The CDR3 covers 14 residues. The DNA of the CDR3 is TGTGCCAGCAGCGGACAGAATAGCAATCAGCCCCAGCATTTT. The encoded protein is CASSGQNSNQPQHF.

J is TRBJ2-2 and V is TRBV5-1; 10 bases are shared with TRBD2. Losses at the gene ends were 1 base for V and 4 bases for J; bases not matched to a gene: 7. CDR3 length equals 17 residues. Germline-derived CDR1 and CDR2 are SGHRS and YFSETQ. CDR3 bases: TGCGCCAGCAGCTTGCGTCTAGCGGGAGTGGTCACCGGGGAGCTGTTTTTT. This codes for CASSLRLAGVVTGELFF.

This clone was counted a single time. The CDR3 nucleotides are TGTGCCAGCTCACCACGAGAGGGGGATGAAGCTTTCTTT. This sequence encodes CASSPREGDEAFF. The chain employs TRBV18 and TRBJ1-1; possible D gene TRBD1, 6 bases. V was pared by 1 base and J by 7 bases, with 10 bases between. Looked up from germline, CDR1 is KGHSH and CDR2 is LQKENI. CDR3 length equals 13 residues.

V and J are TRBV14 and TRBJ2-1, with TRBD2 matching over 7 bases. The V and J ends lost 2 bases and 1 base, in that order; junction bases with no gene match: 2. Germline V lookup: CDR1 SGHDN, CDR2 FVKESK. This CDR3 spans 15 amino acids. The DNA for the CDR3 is TGTGCCAGCAGCCAAAGACTAGCTTCCTACAATGAGCAGTTCTTC. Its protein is CASSQRLASYNEQFF.

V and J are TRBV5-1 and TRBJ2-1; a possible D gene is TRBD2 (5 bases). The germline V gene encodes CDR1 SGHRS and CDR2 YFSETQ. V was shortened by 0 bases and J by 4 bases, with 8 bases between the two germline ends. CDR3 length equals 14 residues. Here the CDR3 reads CASSLARAYNEQFF. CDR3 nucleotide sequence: TGCGCCAGCAGCTTGGCGCGGGCTTACAATGAGCAGTTCTTC.

CDR3 coding DNA: TGTGCCAGCAGTTACCGGGGACTCAGCACAGATACGCAGTATTTT. Protein product: CASSYRGLSTDTQYF. The gene calls are TRBV6-6 and TRBJ2-3, with D perhaps TRBD2 (6 bases). Trimming cost V 2 bases and J 0 bases, with 9 bases left between them. Per the germline V gene, CDR1 is MNHNY and CDR2 is SVGAGI (reference sequence). The length of the CDR3 is 15 residues.

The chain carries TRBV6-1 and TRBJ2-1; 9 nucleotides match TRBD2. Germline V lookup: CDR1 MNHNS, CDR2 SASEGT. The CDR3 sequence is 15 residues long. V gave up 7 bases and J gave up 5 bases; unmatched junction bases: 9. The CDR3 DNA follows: TGTGCCAGCATGTGGGGACTAGCCATGGACAATGAGCAGTTCTTC. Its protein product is CASMWGLAMDNEQFF.

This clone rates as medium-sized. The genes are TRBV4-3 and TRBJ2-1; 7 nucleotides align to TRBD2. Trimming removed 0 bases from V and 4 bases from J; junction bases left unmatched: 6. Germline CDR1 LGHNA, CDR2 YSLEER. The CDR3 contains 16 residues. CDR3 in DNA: TGCGCCAGCAGCCAAGATCCGGGGGAGGGATACAATGAGCAGTTCTTC. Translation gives CASSQDPGEGYNEQFF.

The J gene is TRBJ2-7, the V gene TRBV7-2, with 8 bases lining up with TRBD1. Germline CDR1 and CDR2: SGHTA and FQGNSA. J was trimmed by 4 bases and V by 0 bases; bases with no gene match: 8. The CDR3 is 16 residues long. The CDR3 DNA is TGTGCCAGCAGCTTAGCTTCGGACAGGGAGTTATACGAGCAGTACTTC. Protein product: CASSLASDRELYEQYF.

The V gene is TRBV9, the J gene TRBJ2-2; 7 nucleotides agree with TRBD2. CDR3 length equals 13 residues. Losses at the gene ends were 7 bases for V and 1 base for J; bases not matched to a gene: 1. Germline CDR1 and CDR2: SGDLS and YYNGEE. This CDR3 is CASGGGNTGELFF. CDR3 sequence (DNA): TGTGCCAGCGGGGGGGGGAACACCGGGGAGCTGTTTTTT.

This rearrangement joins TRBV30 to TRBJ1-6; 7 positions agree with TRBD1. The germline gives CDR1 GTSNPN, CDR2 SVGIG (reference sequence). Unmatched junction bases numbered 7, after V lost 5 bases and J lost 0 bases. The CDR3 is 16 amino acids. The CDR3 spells CAWGRDSLSYNSPLHF. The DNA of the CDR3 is TGTGCCTGGGGTAGGGACAGCCTCTCCTATAATTCACCCCTCCACTTT.

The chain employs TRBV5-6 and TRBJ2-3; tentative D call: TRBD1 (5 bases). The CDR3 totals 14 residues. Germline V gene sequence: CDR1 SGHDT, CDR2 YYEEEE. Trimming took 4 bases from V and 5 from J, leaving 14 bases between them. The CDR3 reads CASSLQGGKDTQYF. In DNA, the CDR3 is TGTGCCAGCAGCCTTCAGGGTGGGAAAGATACGCAGTATTTT.

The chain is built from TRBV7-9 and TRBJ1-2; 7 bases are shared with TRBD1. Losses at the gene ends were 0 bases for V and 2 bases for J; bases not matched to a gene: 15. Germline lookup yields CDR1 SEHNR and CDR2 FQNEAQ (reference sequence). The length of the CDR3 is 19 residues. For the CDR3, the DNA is TGTGCCAGCAGCTTAGCCCCAACGGCGGTGGACAGGAACAACTATGGCTACACCTTC. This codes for CASSLAPTAVDRNNYGYTF. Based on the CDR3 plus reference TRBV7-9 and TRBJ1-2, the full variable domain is DTGVSQNPRHKITKRGQNVTFRCDPISEHNRLYWYRQTLGQGPEFLTYFQNEAQLEKSRLLSDRFSAERPKGSFSTLEIQRTEQGDSAMYLCASSLAPTAVDRNNYGYTFGSGTRLTVV.

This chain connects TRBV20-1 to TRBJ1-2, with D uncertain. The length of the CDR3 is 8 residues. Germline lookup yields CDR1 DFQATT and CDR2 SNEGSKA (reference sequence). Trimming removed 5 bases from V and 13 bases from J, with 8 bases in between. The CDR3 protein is CSAGTGTF. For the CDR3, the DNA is TGCAGTGCTGGAACGGGCACCTTC.

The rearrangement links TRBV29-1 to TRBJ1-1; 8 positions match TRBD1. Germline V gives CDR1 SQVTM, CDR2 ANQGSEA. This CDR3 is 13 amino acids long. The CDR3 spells CREDGTGNPEAFF. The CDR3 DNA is TGCAGAGAGGACGGGACAGGAAACCCTGAAGCTTTCTTT.

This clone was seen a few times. CDR3 in DNA: TGTGCCAGCAGTGAAGCGTACACTGAAGCTTTCTTT. Translated: CASSEAYTEAFF. The V and J genes are TRBV25-1 and TRBJ1-1; D unresolved. The CDR3 totals 12 residues. Germline assignment: CDR1 MGHDK and CDR2 SYGVNS. Trimming removed 2 bases from V and 3 bases from J, with 4 bases in between.

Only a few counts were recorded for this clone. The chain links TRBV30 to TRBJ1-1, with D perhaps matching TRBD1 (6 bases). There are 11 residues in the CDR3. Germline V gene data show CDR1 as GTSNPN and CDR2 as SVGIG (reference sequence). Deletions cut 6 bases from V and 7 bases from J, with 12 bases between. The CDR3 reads CACLDRFEAFF. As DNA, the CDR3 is TGTGCCTGTCTAGACAGGTTTGAAGCTTTCTTT.